This T cell receptor (beta chain) was profiled in a study of beta chain features in type 1 diabetes. Study-level results: Healthy donors had naive, central memory and Treg TCRB repertoires that appeared less similar than those seen among patients. Within each of all four CD4+ subsets, Type 1 diabetes patients had TCRB CDR3s that were moderately but significantly shorter. Individuals with type 1 diabetes displayed fewer insertions and more deletions at VDJ junctions.

The V gene lost 5 bases and the J gene lost 4 bases, with 14 bases spanning the gap. Germline values: CDR1 SEHNR, CDR2 FQNEAQ (reference sequence). The CDR3 is 14 amino acids. Expressed TCRB transcripts were sequenced, since all the RNA that had been isolated was reverse transcribed. Only in-frame clones appear in the TCRdb table, and some are missing; sequencing was by immunoSEQ multiplex PCR. Of tens of thousands of clones in the sample, 66% are singletons; the top ten hold approximately 1.6%. Comments on this clone: Its antigen remains unknown.

Purity of each sorted population was above 98%. This clonotype was obtained from a man aged 25 to 40 with type 1 diabetes. Some clones in this sample may be carry-over from other donors' samples. What was sequenced was Tregs from blood. The chain has TRBV7-9 and TRBJ2-5; D might be TRBD1 (5 bases). CDR3 coding DNA: TGTGCCAGCAGCAATTACCAGGGAAGAGAGACCCAGTACTTC. Translating gives CASSNYQGRETQYF.